The entry below gives a single TCR beta chain sequence along with its context. The antigen remains undetermined. V gave up 4 bases and J gave up 4 bases, with 12 bases separating them. The length of the CDR3 is 13 residues. Germline V gene lookup returns CDR1 SQVTM and CDR2 ANQGSEA. This entry comes from a study of Tregs in tolerant kidney transplant recipients. Findings of the study overall: The most relevant donor-specific Treg TCRbeta repertoire apparently came from expansion with activated donor B cells.

Thawed PBMCs were FACS-sorted into unstimulated CD4+CD25+CD127- regulatory T cells, CD4+CD25- non-regulatory cells, CD4 and CD8 cells. Regulatory T cells were sorted from thawed PBMCs rested overnight at 37°C with about 210 IU/ml IL-2. Clones were sequenced by immunoSEQ multiplex PCR, and TCRdb holds only the in-frame ones, with some missing. The sample yields some 55,000 clones, 75% to 90% seen once. The specimen comprised Tregs from blood, sampled before the transplant. The receptor was derived from a human donor who received a combined kidney and bone marrow transplant. This rearrangement joins TRBV29-1 to TRBJ2-3, with D perhaps matching TRBD2 (6 bases). This CDR3 reads CSVGLGEADTQYF. For the CDR3, the DNA is TGCAGCGTTGGACTCGGGGAGGCAGATACGCAGTATTTT.